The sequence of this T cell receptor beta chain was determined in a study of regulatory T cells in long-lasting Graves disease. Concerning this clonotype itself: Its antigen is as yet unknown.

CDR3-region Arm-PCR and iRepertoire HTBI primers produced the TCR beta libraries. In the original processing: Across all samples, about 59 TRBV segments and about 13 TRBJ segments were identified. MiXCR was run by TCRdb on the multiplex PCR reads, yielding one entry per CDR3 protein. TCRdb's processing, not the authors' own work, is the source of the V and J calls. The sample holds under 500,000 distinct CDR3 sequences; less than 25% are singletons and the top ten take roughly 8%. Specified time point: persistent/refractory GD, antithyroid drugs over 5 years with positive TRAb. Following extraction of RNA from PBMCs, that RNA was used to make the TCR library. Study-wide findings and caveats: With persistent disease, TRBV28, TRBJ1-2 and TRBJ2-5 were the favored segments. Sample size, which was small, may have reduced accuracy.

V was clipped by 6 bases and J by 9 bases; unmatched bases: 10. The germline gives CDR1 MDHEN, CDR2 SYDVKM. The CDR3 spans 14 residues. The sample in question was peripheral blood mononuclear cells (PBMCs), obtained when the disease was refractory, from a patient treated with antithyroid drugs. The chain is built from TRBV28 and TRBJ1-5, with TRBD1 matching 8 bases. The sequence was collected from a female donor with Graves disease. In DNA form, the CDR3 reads TGTGCCAGCAGGCCCGGACAGGGATTGGTGCCCCAGCATTTT. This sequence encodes CASRPGQGLVPQHF.